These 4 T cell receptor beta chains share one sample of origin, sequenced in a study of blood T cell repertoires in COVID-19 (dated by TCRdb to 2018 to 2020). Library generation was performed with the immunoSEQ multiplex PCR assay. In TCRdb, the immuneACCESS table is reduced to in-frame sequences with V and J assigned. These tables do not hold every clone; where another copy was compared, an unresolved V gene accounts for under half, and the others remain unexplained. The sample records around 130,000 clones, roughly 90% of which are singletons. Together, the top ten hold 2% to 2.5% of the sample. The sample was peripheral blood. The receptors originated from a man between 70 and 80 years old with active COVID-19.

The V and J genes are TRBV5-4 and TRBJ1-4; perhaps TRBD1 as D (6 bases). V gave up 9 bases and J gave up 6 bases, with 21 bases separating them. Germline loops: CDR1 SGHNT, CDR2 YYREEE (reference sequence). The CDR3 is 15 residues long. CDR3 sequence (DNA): TGTGCCACCACCAAAAGCGGGGGGCGGGATGAAAAACTGTTTTTT. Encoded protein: CATTKSGGRDEKLFF.

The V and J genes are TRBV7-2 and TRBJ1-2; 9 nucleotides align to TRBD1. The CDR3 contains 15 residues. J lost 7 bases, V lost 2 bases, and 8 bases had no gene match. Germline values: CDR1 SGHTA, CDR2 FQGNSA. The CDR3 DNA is TGTGCCAGCAGCTTAAACGACAGGGGGATAGGTGGCTACACCTTC. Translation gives CASSLNDRGIGGYTF.

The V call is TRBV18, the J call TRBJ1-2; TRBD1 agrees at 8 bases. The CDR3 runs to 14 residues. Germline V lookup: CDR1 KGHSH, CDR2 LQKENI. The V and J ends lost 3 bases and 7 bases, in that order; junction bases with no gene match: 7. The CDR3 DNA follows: TGTGCCAGCTCACCCCCAGGGGGCGTTAGTGGCTACACCTTC. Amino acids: CASSPPGGVSGYTF.

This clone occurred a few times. CDR3 sequence reads: CASSENPTGGNEQYF. In DNA, the CDR3 is TGCGCCAGCAGTGAGAACCCGACAGGGGGTAACGAGCAGTACTTC. V and J are TRBV10-1 and TRBJ2-7; 9 nucleotides match TRBD1. CDR3 size: 15 residues. Trimming removed 2 bases from V and 5 bases from J; junction bases left unmatched: 7. CDR1 WNHNN and CDR2 SYGVQD come from the germline V gene (reference sequence).